This section outlines one T cell receptor (beta chain) sequence together with its context. This clone's antigen is unknown. Per-base qualities were not stored, and no clone one base away is much larger. The data belong to a study of technical replicates of blood from several donors (TCRdb year 2017). From the cysteine up to the phenylalanine, the CDR3 has a length of 15 residues. The kept DNA is CDR3 alone, 45 bases in frame from the first base. CDR1 and CDR2, per the germline V gene, are SGHAT and FQNNGV. The V end gives up 4 bases and the J end 3 bases, leaving 9 bases in the junction not matched to a gene. The protocol used for the library was the immunoSEQ multiplex PCR assay. TCRdb obtained this table from immuneACCESS and retained in-frame rearrangements with V and J assigned. These tables miss some clones; where compared with another copy, unresolved V genes account for less than half of the shortfall, and the remainder is unexplained. Recorded for this sample are about 80,000 clones; around 90% of them occurred a single time. The ten largest clones add up to 0.39% of the sample.

The receptor was derived from a human donor in good health. The chain uses TRBV11-2 and TRBJ2-7, with TRBD2 identical over 7 junction bases. The sequencing sample was made of T cells isolated from PBMCs. The encoded CDR3 is CASSSLARGDYEQYF. The bases are TGTGCCAGCAGCTCACTAGCGAGAGGGGACTACGAGCAGTACTTC.